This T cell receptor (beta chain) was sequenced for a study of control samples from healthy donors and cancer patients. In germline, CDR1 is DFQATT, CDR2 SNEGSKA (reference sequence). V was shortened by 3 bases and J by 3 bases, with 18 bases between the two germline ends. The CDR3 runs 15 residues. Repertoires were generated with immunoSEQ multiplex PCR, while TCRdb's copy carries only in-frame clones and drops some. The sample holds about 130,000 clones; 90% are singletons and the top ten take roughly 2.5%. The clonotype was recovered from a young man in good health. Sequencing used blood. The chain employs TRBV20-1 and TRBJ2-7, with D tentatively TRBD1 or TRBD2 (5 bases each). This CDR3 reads CSASAPGALFYEQYF. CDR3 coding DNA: TGCAGTGCTAGTGCCCCCGGGGCGCTGTTCTACGAGCAGTACTTC.